The present T cell receptor beta chain was sequenced within a study of cytomegalovirus exposure and HLA in healthy donors. The donors were members of the approximately 130-subject validation cohort (separate from the roughly 670-subject first cohort). Here immunoSEQ multiplex PCR was the method, and the copy in TCRdb shows in-frame clones only, minus some. The profile shows fewer than 200,000 clones, 95% to 97% of them singletons. After removal of 5 bases from V and 5 bases from J, the junction contained 13 bases not matched to a gene. Germline CDR1 and CDR2: SGHTA and FQGNSA. This CDR3 has 16 amino acids.

The specimen was PBMCs. This chain connects TRBV7-2 to TRBJ1-1; 8 bases line up with TRBD1. This receptor was obtained from a woman between 18 and 30 years old in good health and CMV-seronegative. In DNA form, the CDR3 reads TGTGCCAGCAGCCCGCAGGGGGCAGGTGTTGGGACTGAAGCTTTCTTT. This translates into CASSPQGAGVGTEAFF.